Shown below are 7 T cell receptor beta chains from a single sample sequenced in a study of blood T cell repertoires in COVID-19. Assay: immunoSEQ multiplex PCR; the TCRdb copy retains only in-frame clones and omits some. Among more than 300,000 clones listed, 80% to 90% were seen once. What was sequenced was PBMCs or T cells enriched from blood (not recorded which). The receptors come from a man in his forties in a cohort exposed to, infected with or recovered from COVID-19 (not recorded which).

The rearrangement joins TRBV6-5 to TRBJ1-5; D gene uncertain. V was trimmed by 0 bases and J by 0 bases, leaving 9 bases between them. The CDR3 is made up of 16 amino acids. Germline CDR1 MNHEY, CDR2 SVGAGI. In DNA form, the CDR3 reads TGTGCCAGCAGTTACTCGGCGGAGGATAGCAATCAGCCCCAGCATTTT. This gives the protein CASSYSAEDSNQPQHF.

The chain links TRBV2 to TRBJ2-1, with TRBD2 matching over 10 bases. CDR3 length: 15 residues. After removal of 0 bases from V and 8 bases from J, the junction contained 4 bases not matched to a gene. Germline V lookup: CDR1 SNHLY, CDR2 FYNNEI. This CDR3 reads CASSEAASGSHEQFF. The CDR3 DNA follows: TGTGCCAGCAGTGAAGCTGCTAGCGGGAGCCATGAGCAGTTCTTC.

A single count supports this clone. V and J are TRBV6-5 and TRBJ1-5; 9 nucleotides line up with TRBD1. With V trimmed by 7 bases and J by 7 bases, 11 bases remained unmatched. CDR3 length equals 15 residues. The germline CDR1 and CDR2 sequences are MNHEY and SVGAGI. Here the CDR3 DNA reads TGTGCCAGCACCTTCCGGGGGACAGGGCTACAGCCCCAGCATTTT. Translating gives CASTFRGTGLQPQHF.

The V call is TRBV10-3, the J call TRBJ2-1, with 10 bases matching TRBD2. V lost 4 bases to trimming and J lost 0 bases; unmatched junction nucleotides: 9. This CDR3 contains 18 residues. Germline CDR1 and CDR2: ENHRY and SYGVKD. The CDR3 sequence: CAISVVTSGTGSYNEQFF. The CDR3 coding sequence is TGTGCCATCAGTGTGGTAACTAGCGGGACGGGCTCCTACAATGAGCAGTTCTTC.

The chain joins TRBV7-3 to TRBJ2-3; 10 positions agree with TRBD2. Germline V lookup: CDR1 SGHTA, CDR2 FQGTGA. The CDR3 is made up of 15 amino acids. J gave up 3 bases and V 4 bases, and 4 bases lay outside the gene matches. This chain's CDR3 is CASSSLAGETDTQYF. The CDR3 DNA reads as TGTGCCAGCAGCTCCCTAGCGGGAGAAACAGATACGCAGTATTTT.

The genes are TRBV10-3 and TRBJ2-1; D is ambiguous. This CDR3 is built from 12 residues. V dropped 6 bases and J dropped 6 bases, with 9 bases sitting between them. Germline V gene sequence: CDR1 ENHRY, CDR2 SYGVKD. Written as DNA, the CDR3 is TGTGCCATCAGGTCTCAGTTCAATGAGCAGTTCTTC. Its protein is CAIRSQFNEQFF.

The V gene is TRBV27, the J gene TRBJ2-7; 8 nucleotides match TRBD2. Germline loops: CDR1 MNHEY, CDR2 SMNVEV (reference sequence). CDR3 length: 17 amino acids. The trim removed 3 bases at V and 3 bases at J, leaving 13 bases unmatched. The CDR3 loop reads CASSLSDLSGGFYEQYF. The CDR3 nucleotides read TGTGCCAGCAGTTTGAGTGACTTGTCGGGGGGGTTCTACGAGCAGTACTTC.